The 14 T cell receptor beta chains in this list originate from one sample, sequenced in a study of blood T cells in healthy people across ages. Combining a sample-barcoded 5' primer with a J-beta primer mix, a second PCR ran for about 7 to 11 cycles. TCRdb used MiXCR to reprocess the 5' RACE reads, holding one entry per CDR3 protein. The table includes almost 550,000 distinct CDR3 sequences, 24% detected once. The same sample was also studied in work on T cells of mothers and their children.

The sequencing sample was made of blood. The receptors were gathered from a boy aged 5-17 years in good health.

This clonotype was counted between two and nine times. This chain joins TRBV6-5 and TRBJ2-4; no definite D call. V was shortened by 8 bases and J by 11 bases, with 19 bases between the two germline ends. CDR3 length equals 13 residues. Germline V gene lookup returns CDR1 MNHEY and CDR2 SVGAGI. In DNA form, the CDR3 reads TGTGCCAGCCACCCGGGCAACGACTGGTTTCAGTACTTC. Amino acids: CASHPGNDWFQYF.

This clonotype showed up just a few times. This rearrangement joins TRBV29-1 to TRBJ2-2; D remains unclear. The germline V gene encodes CDR1 SQVTM and CDR2 ANQGSEA. The CDR3 has 13 amino acids. V was cut by 6 bases and J by 1 base, with 9 bases left in between. CDR3 protein: CSVRAGNTGELFF. The CDR3 DNA reads as TGCAGCGTAAGGGCAGGGAACACCGGGGAGCTGTTTTTT.

This clonotype was counted a single time. The CDR3 reads CASSFPIRGLAGGEQFF. CDR3 in DNA: TGTGCCAGCAGCTTCCCCATTAGGGGACTAGCGGGAGGTGAGCAGTTCTTC. This rearrangement joins TRBV11-2 to TRBJ2-1; 15 bases match TRBD2. Germline V gives CDR1 SGHAT, CDR2 FQNNGV. V trimming: 3 bases; J trimming: 9 bases; junction bases outside the gene matches: 9. The CDR3 runs 17 residues.

The rearrangement joins TRBV7-9 to TRBJ2-5; 15 positions agree with TRBD2. This CDR3 spans 17 amino acids. Germline V lookup: CDR1 SEHNR, CDR2 FQNEAQ (reference sequence). V trimming: 0 bases; J trimming: 5 bases; junction bases outside the gene matches: 4. CDR3 in amino acids: CASSLAGTSGRIETQYF. CDR3 sequence (DNA): TGTGCCAGCAGCTTAGCCGGGACTAGCGGGAGGATTGAGACCCAGTACTTC.

The chain combines TRBV20-1 with TRBJ2-7, with TRBD2 matching over 12 bases. From germline, CDR1 is DFQATT and CDR2 SNEGSKA (reference sequence). This CDR3 comprises 16 residues. V lost 3 bases to trimming and J lost 6 bases; unmatched junction nucleotides: 12. CDR3: CSARTSGRLKDCEQYF. DNA of the CDR3: TGCAGTGCTAGGACTAGCGGGAGACTTAAGGACTGCGAGCAGTACTTC.

V is TRBV7-2 and J is TRBJ2-4, with TRBD1 as a possible D gene (6 bases). From germline, CDR1 is SGHTA and CDR2 FQGNSA. The CDR3 totals 13 residues. Trimming pared 5 bases from V and 5 bases from J, leaving 10 bases between. The CDR3 here is CASSRGHENIQYF. As DNA, the CDR3 is TGTGCCAGCAGCCGGGGACACGAAAACATTCAGTACTTC.

This clonotype was seen more than once but under ten times. This chain connects TRBV6-5 to TRBJ2-5; TRBD2 matches at 7 bases. Matching the DNA end better, TRBJ2-7 makes the J call doubtful. Per the germline V gene, CDR1 is MNHEY and CDR2 is SVGAGI. The CDR3 is 13 residues long. CDR3: CASSYVGGYEQYF. The CDR3, as DNA: TGTGCCAGCAGTTACGTGGGGGGGTACGAGCAGTACTTC.

The V and J genes are TRBV4-2 and TRBJ2-5, with D possibly being TRBD1 (5 bases). The DNA end lines up better with TRBJ2-7; the J call may be wrong. The length of the CDR3 is 16 residues. Germline CDR1 and CDR2: LGHNA and YNFKEQ. CDR3 region: CASSQLVAGIPYEQYF. CDR3 nucleotide sequence: TGTGCCAGCAGCCAACTGGTCGCAGGGATTCCCTACGAGCAGTACTTC.

A note on this clonotype: A read error may produce the germline difference seen at one junction end. The V call is TRBV6-6, the J call TRBJ2-3; D is unclear. The CDR3 consists of 15 residues. CDR1 and CDR2 (germline): MNHNY, SVGAGI (reference sequence). The CDR3 is CASSYSVPSKDTQYF. CDR3 bases: TGTGCCAGCAGTTACTCGGTCCCGAGCAAAGATACGCAGTATTTT.

The chain carries TRBV2 and TRBJ2-4; unclear D gene. V lost 2 bases, J lost 0 bases, and 11 bases lay in between. CDR3 length: 16 amino acids. Looked up from germline, CDR1 is SNHLY and CDR2 is FYNNEI. The CDR3: CASSELSGVAKNIQYF. CDR3 bases: TGTGCCAGCAGTGAACTCTCAGGAGTAGCCAAAAACATTCAGTACTTC.

The rearrangement joins TRBV20-1 to TRBJ2-7, with TRBD2 as a possible D gene (5 bases). Per germline, CDR1 DFQATT and CDR2 SNEGSKA (reference sequence). Trimming took off 4 bases at V and 3 bases at J, with 16 bases between the two ends. The CDR3 consists of 14 residues. In nucleotides, the CDR3 is TGCAGTGCTACCCAGACGGGAACGATCTACGAGCAGTACTTC. This sequence encodes CSATQTGTIYEQYF.

The chain has TRBV24-1 and TRBJ2-5; no clear D gene. The assigned J gene may be wrong: the sequence end matches TRBJ2-1 better. The CDR3 runs 14 residues. Per the germline V gene, CDR1 is KGHDR and CDR2 is SFDVKD. CDR3 DNA sequence: TGTGCCACCAGTGTCCCCAGCCCGGTGGATGAGCAGTTCTTC. Translated, it gives CATSVPSPVDEQFF.

This clonotype has just a few counts. The chain joins TRBV7-9 to TRBJ2-7; possible D gene TRBD2, 5 bases. CDR1 SEHNR and CDR2 FQNEAQ come from the germline V gene (reference sequence). CDR3 size: 14 residues. Trimming stripped 5 bases from V and 3 bases from J, with 14 bases between. The chain's CDR3 is CASSPSPGLYEQYF. The CDR3 DNA sequence: TGTGCCAGCAGCCCCTCCCCCGGACTCTACGAGCAGTACTTC.

The genes are TRBV27 and TRBJ2-5; D tentatively fits TRBD1 or TRBD2 (5 bases each). Between the trimmed V and J ends, which lost 3 bases and 7 bases, there was a span of 15 bases. The CDR3 covers 14 residues. The germline CDR1 and CDR2 sequences are MNHEY and SMNVEV (reference sequence). The CDR3 DNA reads TGTGCCAGCAGTTTCGGGACCGACCGGGGGACCCAGTACTTC. The encoded protein is CASSFGTDRGTQYF.